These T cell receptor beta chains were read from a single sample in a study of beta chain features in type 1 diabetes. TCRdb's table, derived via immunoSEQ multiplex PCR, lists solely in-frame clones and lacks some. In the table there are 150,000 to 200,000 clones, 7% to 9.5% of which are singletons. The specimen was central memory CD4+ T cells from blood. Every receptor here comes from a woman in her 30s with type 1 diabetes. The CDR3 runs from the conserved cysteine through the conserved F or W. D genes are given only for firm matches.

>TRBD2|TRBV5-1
CASSLREGGDTQYF
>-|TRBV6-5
CASSSPADTQYF
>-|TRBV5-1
CASSYRLGETQYF
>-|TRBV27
CASSFGIGDTIYF
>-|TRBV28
CASSPAQANEAFF
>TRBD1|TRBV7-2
CASSLRSGGAETQYF
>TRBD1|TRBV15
CATSKIKTGRGEQYF
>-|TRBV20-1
CSVPDGYTF
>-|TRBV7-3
CASSSSGADYGYTF
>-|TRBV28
CASLGQGTYEQYF
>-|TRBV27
CASSFSASGVLYGYTF
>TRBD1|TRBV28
CASRGQEISNQPQHF
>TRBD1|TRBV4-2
CASSPSGGSQPQHF
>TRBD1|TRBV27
CASSFGQGPSTDTQYF
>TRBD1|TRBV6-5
CASTQGDSVNTEAFF
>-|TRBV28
CATSTTDYGYTF
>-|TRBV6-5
CASSYTLTTGANVLTF
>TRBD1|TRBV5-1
CASSSRTGTGTFDTDTQYF
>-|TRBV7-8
CASSFDRTGQPQHF
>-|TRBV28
CASSPIERNTGELFF
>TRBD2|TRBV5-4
CASSQGTSGKSEQFF
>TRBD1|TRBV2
CASGGQAQETQYF
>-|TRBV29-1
CSVRNTVYSGNTIYF
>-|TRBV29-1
CSVRPTTYEQYF
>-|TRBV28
CASTPSSAYEQYF
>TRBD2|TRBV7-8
CASSLGGREAFGFF
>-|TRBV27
CASSLVRGGRRPEAFF
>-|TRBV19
CASSMDRAGSSGANVLTF
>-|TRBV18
CASSPGRPRGNQPQHF
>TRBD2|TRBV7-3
CASSLSGRGAFQETQYF
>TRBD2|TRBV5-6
CASNGLAGTDTQYF
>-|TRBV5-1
CASSITGTNRDEQYF
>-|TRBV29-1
CSVDMRAAFF
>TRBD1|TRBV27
CASSSGQGVRGYTF
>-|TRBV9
CASSLLSSYNEQFF
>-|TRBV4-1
CASSQDPNSDSYEQYF
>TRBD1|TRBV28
CASRAWTGAGSYEQYF
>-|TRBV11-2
CASSLGRDGYTF
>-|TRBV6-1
CASSVSLDLYEQYF
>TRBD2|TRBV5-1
CASSLSGIRTDTQYF
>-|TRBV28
CASSPPGTLTDTQYF
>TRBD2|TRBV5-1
CASSATGTSETYEQYF
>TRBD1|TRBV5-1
CASSGQGQGGYGYTF
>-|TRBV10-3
CAISSPAQGRGEQYF
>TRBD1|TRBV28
CASKSPGQSPPHYEQYF
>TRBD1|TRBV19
CASHLRGSYNEQFF
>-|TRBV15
CATRGDSNEQFF
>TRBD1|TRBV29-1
CSARTGSPSEQYF
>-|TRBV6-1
CASSEALGGNEQFF
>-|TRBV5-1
CASSLVTGSYEQYF
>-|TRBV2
CASSYNVDTQYF
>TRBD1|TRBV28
CASSSISDRGRYGYTF
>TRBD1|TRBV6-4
CASSEDPPGSTGGGKLFF
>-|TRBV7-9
CASSLGQDNTEAFF
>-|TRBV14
CASSQGEVGVWREQYF
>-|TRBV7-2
CASSFGGGTTDTQYF
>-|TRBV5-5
CASSPDTVVSFF
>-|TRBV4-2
CASSQPGHQNTEAFF